This TCR beta chain appears in the sequencing data of a study of T-cell reconstitution after alpha-beta-depleted transplantation in children. This clonotype was seen at least ten times. The authors prepared the TCRbeta library with unique molecular identifiers. One entry per CDR3 protein results from TCRdb running MiXCR on the PCR reads. This sample yields about 610,000 distinct CDR3 sequences, of which 10% to 13% are seen a single time; less than 5% belongs to the top ten. The TCR sequence derives from a human donor who donated a stem cell graft to a child with acute myeloid leukemia. This specimen was PBMCs from the stem cell graft donor, taken from the stem cell graft.

CDR3 sequence: CASSFRLAGDTQYF. The CDR3 DNA is TGTGCCAGCAGCTTTAGACTAGCAGGGGATACGCAGTATTTT. The genes are TRBV7-2 and TRBJ2-3; 7 positions match TRBD2. Germline CDR1 is SGHTA and CDR2 is FQGNSA. Losses at the gene ends were 3 bases for V and 6 bases for J; bases not matched to a gene: 6. The CDR3 has 14 amino acids.